The 15 T cell receptor beta chains listed next were all sequenced from one sample in a study of T-cell reconstitution after alpha-beta-depleted transplantation in children. Unique molecular identifiers tagged the TCRbeta library. TCRdb independently ran MiXCR on the PCR reads; one entry per CDR3 protein. In the table there are 200,000 or so distinct CDR3 sequences, about 6% of which are singletons. The sample consisted of PBMCs, taken before TCRalphabeta/CD19-depleted stem cell transplant. These receptors were collected from a girl under three years old with combined immunodeficiency, due to receive a stem cell transplant.

This clonotype was seen at least ten times. The rearrangement links TRBV5-1 to TRBJ2-5; TRBD1 might be the D (5 bases). This CDR3 has 13 amino acids. Trimming took 0 bases from V and 7 from J, leaving 10 bases between them. Germline V gene data show CDR1 as SGHRS and CDR2 as YFSETQ. The CDR3 coding sequence is TGCGCCAGCAGCTTGGAAGGGGTTGGGACCCAGTACTTC. It specifies CASSLEGVGTQYF.

Ten or more counts support this clonotype. This sequence joins TRBV29-1 and TRBJ2-7; no reliable D call. CDR3 length equals 12 residues. CDR1 is SQVTM, CDR2 ANQGSEA, per germline. Deletions cut 7 bases from V and 1 base from J, with 11 bases between. CDR3 sequence reads: CSAIFTSYEQYF. For the CDR3, the DNA is TGCAGCGCTATTTTCACTTCCTACGAGCAGTACTTC.

This chain joins TRBV3-1 and TRBJ2-3, with 9 bases aligning to TRBD2. The CDR3 has 18 amino acids. From germline, CDR1 is LGHDT and CDR2 YNNKEL (reference sequence). The CDR3: CTCSPFGGSGGPGDTQYF. The CDR3 DNA sequence: TGTACCTGCAGTCCCTTCGGCGGGAGCGGGGGGCCCGGGGATACGCAGTATTTT.

The sample holds many counts of this clonotype. The CDR3 reads CASSYGPLSKDEQYF. The CDR3, as DNA: TGTGCCAGCAGTTACGGACCCCTCTCGAAGGACGAGCAGTACTTC. This chain uses TRBV6-5 with TRBJ2-7; D is unclear. CDR3 length: 15 amino acids. V lost 2 bases, J lost 5 bases, and 16 bases lay in between. Per the germline V gene, CDR1 is MNHEY and CDR2 is SVGAGI.

CDR3 bases: TGTGCCAGCAGCTTGTCGACAGATGAAAAACTGTTTTTT. This gives the protein CASSLSTDEKLFF. The J gene is TRBJ1-4, the V gene TRBV5-4; a possible D gene is TRBD1 (5 bases). The CDR3 spans 13 residues. CDR1 SGHNT and CDR2 YYREEE come from the germline V gene (reference sequence). The germline V and J ends were trimmed by 1 base and 6 bases, with 7 bases remaining between them.

This clonotype appeared many times. The chain joins TRBV11-1 to TRBJ2-7; D may match TRBD1 or TRBD2 (5 bases each). This CDR3 comprises 15 residues. Trimming took off 0 bases at V and 2 bases at J, with 11 bases between the two ends. Germline V lookup: CDR1 SGHAT, CDR2 FQDESV (reference sequence). CDR3 protein: CASSLAWGSPYEQYF. CDR3 nucleotide sequence: TGTGCCAGCAGCTTAGCGTGGGGGTCTCCCTACGAGCAGTACTTC.

This clonotype appeared many times. This chain uses TRBV11-3 with TRBJ2-2; TRBD1 matches at 10 bases. V shed 4 bases, J shed 4 bases, and the junction held 9 bases outside the gene matches. The CDR3 has 17 amino acids. Per germline, CDR1 SGHNT and CDR2 YENEEA. The CDR3 reads CASSSISGTGATGELFF. DNA for the CDR3: TGTGCCAGCAGCTCGATATCCGGGACAGGGGCCACCGGGGAGCTGTTTTTT.

Many counts were recorded for this clonotype. The chain recombines TRBV27 with TRBJ2-1; maybe TRBD2 (6 bases). This CDR3 region has 15 residues. Germline lookup yields CDR1 MNHEY and CDR2 SMNVEV (reference sequence). Trimming removed 4 bases at V and 2 bases at J, with 12 bases between. DNA for the CDR3: TGTGCCAGCAGTTCCGGGGTAGCGGCCTACAATGAGCAGTTCTTC. Its protein is CASSSGVAAYNEQFF.

The table lists this clonotype with many counts. The chain uses TRBV29-1 and TRBJ1-1; D may be TRBD1 (5 bases). The CDR3 is 12 residues long. Germline lookup yields CDR1 SQVTM and CDR2 ANQGSEA. The germline V and J ends were trimmed by 6 bases and 5 bases, with 13 bases remaining between them. Here the CDR3 DNA reads TGCAGCGTGGAGGGGAGGGATACTGAAGCTTTCTTT. Protein sequence: CSVEGRDTEAFF.

This clonotype was seen many times. This chain connects TRBV6-2 or TRBV6-3 to TRBJ2-5, with TRBD1 identical over 11 bases. J lost 2 bases, V lost 0 bases, and 2 bases had no gene match. CDR1 and CDR2 from the germline V gene are MNHEY and SVGEGT. The CDR3 spans 16 residues. CDR3 sequence (DNA): TGTGCCAGCAGTTACTCGGACAGGGGGCTTCAAGAGACCCAGTACTTC. Its protein product is CASSYSDRGLQETQYF.

This clonotype occurred a few times. The chain links TRBV9 to TRBJ1-4; TRBD1 aligns across 9 bases. CDR3 size: 17 residues. V was pared by 3 bases and J by 2 bases, with 8 bases of the junction left unmatched. CDR1 is SGDLS and CDR2 is YYNGEE in the germline V gene. CDR3 DNA sequence: TGTGCCAGCAGCGCCGGGACAGGGAGACAGACTAATGAAAAACTGTTTTTT. Residues: CASSAGTGRQTNEKLFF.

The rearrangement uses TRBV20-1 and TRBJ2-5, with D perhaps being TRBD1 or TRBD2 (6 bases each). Trimming removed 5 bases at V and 5 bases at J, with 18 bases between. The CDR3 spans 14 residues. CDR1 is DFQATT, CDR2 SNEGSKA, per germline (reference sequence). CDR3 region: CSAPPGAGKETQYF. The CDR3 nucleotides are TGCAGTGCTCCCCCAGGGGCGGGAAAGGAGACCCAGTACTTC.

This clonotype was counted many times. The rearrangement uses TRBV29-1 and TRBJ1-4; TRBD1 matches 8 bases. The CDR3 extends over 12 amino acids. The V segment lost 4 bases and the J segment 7 bases; nucleotides outside the gene matches: 2. The germline V gene has CDR1 SQVTM and CDR2 ANQGSEA. The DNA of the CDR3 is TGCAGCGTTGGAGACAGGGGTGAAAAACTGTTTTTT. Translating gives CSVGDRGEKLFF.

This clonotype appeared many times. The chain uses TRBV12-3 or TRBV12-4 and TRBJ2-7; perhaps D is TRBD1 or TRBD2 (6 bases each). This CDR3 contains 13 residues. V lost 9 bases and J 0 bases, leaving 12 bases between the germline ends. The CDR3 region has the DNA TGTGCCAGTGGGGGGCAGGCCTCCTACGAGCAGTACTTC. Residues: CASGGQASYEQYF.

This clonotype was seen repeatedly, ten times or more. This chain connects TRBV11-2 to TRBJ1-3, with D perhaps TRBD1 (5 bases). Trimming took off 5 bases at V and 8 bases at J, with 13 bases between the two ends. This CDR3 contains 13 residues. The germline V gene has CDR1 SGHAT and CDR2 FQNNGV. The CDR3 spells CASSGATTDTIYF. Here the CDR3 DNA reads TGTGCCAGCAGCGGGGCTACCACAGACACCATATATTTT.